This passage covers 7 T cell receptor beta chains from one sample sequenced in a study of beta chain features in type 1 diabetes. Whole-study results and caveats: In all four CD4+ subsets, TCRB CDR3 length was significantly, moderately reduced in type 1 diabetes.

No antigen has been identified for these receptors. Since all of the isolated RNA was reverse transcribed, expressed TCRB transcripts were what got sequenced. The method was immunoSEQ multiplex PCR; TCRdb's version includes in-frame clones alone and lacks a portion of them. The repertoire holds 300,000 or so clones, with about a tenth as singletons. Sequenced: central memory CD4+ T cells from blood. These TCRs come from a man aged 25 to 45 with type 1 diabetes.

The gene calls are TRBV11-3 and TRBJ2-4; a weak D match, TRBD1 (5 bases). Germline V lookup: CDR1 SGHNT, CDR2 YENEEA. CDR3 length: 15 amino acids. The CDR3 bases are TGTGCACGAGTTTATGGGGCTCTAGCCAAAAACATTCAGTACTTC. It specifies CARVYGALAKNIQYF.

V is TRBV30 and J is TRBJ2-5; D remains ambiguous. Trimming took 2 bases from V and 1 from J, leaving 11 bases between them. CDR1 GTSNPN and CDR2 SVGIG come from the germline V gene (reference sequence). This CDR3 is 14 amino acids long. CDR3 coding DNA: TGTGCCTGGAGTTGGGGAAGACTCCAAGAGACCCAGTACTTC. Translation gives CAWSWGRLQETQYF.

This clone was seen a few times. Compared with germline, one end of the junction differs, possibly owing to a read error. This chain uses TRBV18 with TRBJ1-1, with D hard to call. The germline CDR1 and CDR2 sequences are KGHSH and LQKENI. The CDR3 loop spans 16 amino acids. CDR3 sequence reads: CASSSTGDITNTESFF. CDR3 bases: TGTGCCAGCTCCTCAACCGGGGATATCACGAACACTGAATCTTTCTTT.

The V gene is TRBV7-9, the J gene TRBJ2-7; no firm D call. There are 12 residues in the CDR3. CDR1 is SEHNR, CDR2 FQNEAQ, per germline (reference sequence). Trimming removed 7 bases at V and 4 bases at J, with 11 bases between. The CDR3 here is CASTSERYEQYF. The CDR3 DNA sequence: TGTGCCAGCACCTCCGAGCGATACGAGCAGTACTTC.

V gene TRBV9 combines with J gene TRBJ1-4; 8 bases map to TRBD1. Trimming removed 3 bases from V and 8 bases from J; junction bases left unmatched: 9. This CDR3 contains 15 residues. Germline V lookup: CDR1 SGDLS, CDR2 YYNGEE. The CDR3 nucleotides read TGTGCCAGCAGCGCTTTGGACAGGGCTGGGGAAAAACTGTTTTTT. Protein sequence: CASSALDRAGEKLFF. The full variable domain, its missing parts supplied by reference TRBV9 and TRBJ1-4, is DSGVTQTPKHLITATGQRVTLRCSPRSGDLSVYWYQQSLDQGLQFLIQYYNGEERAKGNILERFSAQQFPDLHSELNLSSLELGDSALYFCASSALDRAGEKLFFGSGTQLSVL.

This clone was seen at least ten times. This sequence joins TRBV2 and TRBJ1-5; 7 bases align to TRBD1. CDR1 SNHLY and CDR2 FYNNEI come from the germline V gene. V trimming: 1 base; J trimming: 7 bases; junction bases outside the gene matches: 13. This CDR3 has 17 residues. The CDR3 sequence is CASSEVARRQGGQPQHF. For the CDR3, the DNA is TGTGCCAGCAGTGAAGTGGCAAGGAGACAGGGCGGCCAGCCCCAGCATTTT.

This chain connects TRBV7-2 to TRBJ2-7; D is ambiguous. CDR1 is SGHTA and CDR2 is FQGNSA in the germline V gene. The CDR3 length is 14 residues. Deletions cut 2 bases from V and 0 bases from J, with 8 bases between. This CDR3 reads CASSLFAASYEQYF. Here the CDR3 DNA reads TGTGCCAGCAGCTTATTTGCGGCCTCCTACGAGCAGTACTTC. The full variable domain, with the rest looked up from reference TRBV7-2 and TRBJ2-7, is GAGVSQSPSNKVTEKGKDVELRCDPISGHTALYWYRQSLGQGLEFLIYFQGNSAPDKSGLPSDRFSAERTGGSVSTLTIQRTQQEDSAVYLCASSLFAASYEQYFGPGTRLTVT.